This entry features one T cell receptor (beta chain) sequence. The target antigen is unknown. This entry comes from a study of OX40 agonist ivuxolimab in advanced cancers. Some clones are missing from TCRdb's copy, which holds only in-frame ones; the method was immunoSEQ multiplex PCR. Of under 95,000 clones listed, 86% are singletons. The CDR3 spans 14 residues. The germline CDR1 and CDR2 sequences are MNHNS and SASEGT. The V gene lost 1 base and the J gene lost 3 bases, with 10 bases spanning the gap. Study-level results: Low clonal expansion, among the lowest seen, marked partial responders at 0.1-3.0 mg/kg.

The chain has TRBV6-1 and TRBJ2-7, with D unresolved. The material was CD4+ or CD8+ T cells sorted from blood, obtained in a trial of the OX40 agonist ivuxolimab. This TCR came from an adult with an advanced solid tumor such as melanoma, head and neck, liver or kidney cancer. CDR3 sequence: CASSEGLGHYEQYF. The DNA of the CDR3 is TGTGCCAGCAGTGAAGGACTCGGGCACTACGAGCAGTACTTC.